The 20 T cell receptor beta chains reported below all come from one sample, sequenced in a study of response to subunit inactivated influenza vaccine (dated by TCRdb to 2017 to 2018). The library was produced with RT-PCR. Data came from an Illumina HiSeq 2500. The public reads were reanalyzed by TCRdb: fastp trimming at Q25, MiXCR alignment, in-frame beta chains only. Each entry merges the rows of one CDR3 protein and shows their most common DNA and genes. Across this sample there are hundreds of thousands of distinct CDR3 sequences, with around 13% seen only once. The ten largest clonotypes hold around 7% of the sample. This specimen consisted of PBMCs from blood, obtained approximately 15 days before vaccination. These receptors were obtained from a man aged 50 or older who received an inactivated influenza vaccine. Donor details come from another sample of the same person, matched by shared clones.

The CDR3 reads CASSPPALLAKNIQYF. As DNA, the CDR3 is TGTGCCAGCAGTCCACCAGCGTTGTTAGCCAAAAACATTCAGTACTTC. This chain joins TRBV27 and TRBJ2-4; no definite D call. The CDR3 has 16 amino acids. Germline V gene data show CDR1 as MNHEY and CDR2 as SMNVEV (reference sequence). The germline V and J ends were trimmed by 5 bases and 0 bases, with 14 bases remaining between them.

This clonotype was seen at least ten times. The chain is built from TRBV20-1 and TRBJ2-5; D is unclear. Trimming shortened V by 6 bases and J by 2 bases, and 10 bases separated the two germline ends. The CDR3 totals 12 residues. Germline CDR1 DFQATT, CDR2 SNEGSKA (reference sequence). Written as DNA, the CDR3 is TGCAGTGCCCACAGAGAACAAGAGACCCAGTACTTC. It translates to CSAHREQETQYF.

This clonotype turned up a few times. The chain joins TRBV6-4 to TRBJ2-2; D possibly corresponds to TRBD1 (5 bases). Germline lookup yields CDR1 MRHNA and CDR2 SNTAGT. The CDR3 runs to 12 residues. V was shortened by 11 bases and J by 3 bases, with 10 bases between the two germline ends. The chain's CDR3 is CAGHEYTGELFF. The CDR3 bases are TGTGCCGGACATGAATACACCGGGGAGCTGTTTTTT.

This clonotype has more than one count but fewer than ten. The V and J genes are TRBV7-9 and TRBJ2-7, with 12 nucleotides matching TRBD2. The CDR3 spans 16 residues. The germline V gene encodes CDR1 SEHNR and CDR2 FQNEAQ (reference sequence). V lost 1 base and J lost 7; bases outside the gene matches: 8. CDR3 DNA sequence: TGTGCCAGCAGCTTAGTTCCTAGCGGGAGGGCCGGAGAGCAGTACTTC. This gives the protein CASSLVPSGRAGEQYF.

This rearrangement joins TRBV7-3 to TRBJ2-3; the match to TRBD1 covers 8 bases. Trimming at V came to 4 bases and at J to 4 bases, leaving 4 bases not matched to a gene. This CDR3 contains 14 residues. CDR1 SGHTA and CDR2 FQGTGA come from the germline V gene. The DNA for the CDR3 is TGTGCCAGCAGCTGGGACAGGCTGGCAGATACGCAGTATTTT. Translation gives CASSWDRLADTQYF. The full variable domain, rest sourced from reference TRBV7-3 and TRBJ2-3, is GAGVSQTPSNKVTEKGKYVELRCDPISGHTALYWYRQSLGQGPEFLIYFQGTGAADDSGLPNDRFFAVRPEGSVSTLKIQRTERGDSAVYLCASSWDRLADTQYFGPGTRLTVL.

There are a few counts of this clonotype. The chain employs TRBV2 and TRBJ2-7; 8 nucleotides match TRBD2. V gave up 8 bases and J gave up 7 bases; unmatched junction bases: 10. The CDR3 runs to 13 residues. CDR1 and CDR2 from the germline V gene are SNHLY and FYNNEI. This chain's CDR3 is CASHGLASWEQYF. Here the CDR3 DNA reads TGTGCCAGCCATGGACTAGCTTCGTGGGAGCAGTACTTC.

This clonotype was counted a few times. The chain employs TRBV7-3 and TRBJ2-1, with D perhaps TRBD1 (6 bases). The V end lost 1 base, the J end lost 8 bases, and 15 bases lay between the germline ends. CDR3 length: 15 residues. Germline values: CDR1 SGHTA, CDR2 FQGTGA. The chain's CDR3 is CASSLSRGNRYEQFF. The CDR3 DNA sequence: TGTGCCAGCAGCTTAAGCAGGGGTAATCGTTATGAGCAGTTCTTC. Drawing the rest from reference TRBV7-3 and TRBJ2-1, the complete variable domain is GAGVSQTPSNKVTEKGKYVELRCDPISGHTALYWYRQSLGQGPEFLIYFQGTGAADDSGLPNDRFFAVRPEGSVSTLKIQRTERGDSAVYLCASSLSRGNRYEQFFGPGTRLTVL.

This clonotype has a handful of counts. The V gene is TRBV6-2 or TRBV6-3, the J gene TRBJ2-1; 12 bases map to TRBD2. J was trimmed by 1 base and V by 0 bases; bases with no gene match: 7. CDR1 MNHEY and CDR2 SVGEGT come from the germline V gene. The CDR3 extends over 19 amino acids. CDR3 in amino acids: CASSYSWLAGGPSYNEQFF. The CDR3 nucleotides are TGTGCCAGCAGTTACTCGTGGCTAGCGGGGGGGCCTTCCTACAATGAGCAGTTCTTC.

This clonotype was seen a few times. The J gene is TRBJ1-5, the V gene TRBV7-2, with D perhaps TRBD1 (6 bases). The CDR3 sequence is 15 residues long. Trimming removed 3 bases at V and 4 bases at J, with 13 bases between. The germline V gene encodes CDR1 SGHTA and CDR2 FQGNSA. CDR3 protein: CASSLIRGGNQPQHF. The CDR3 DNA reads TGTGCCAGCAGCTTGATCAGGGGCGGGAATCAGCCCCAGCATTTT.

V is TRBV29-1 and J is TRBJ2-1; the match to TRBD1 covers 9 bases. Germline values: CDR1 SQVTM, CDR2 ANQGSEA. The CDR3 is 15 residues long. After removal of 4 bases from V and 3 bases from J, the junction contained 7 bases not matched to a gene. The CDR3: CSVVPDRGGYNEQFF. The DNA for the CDR3 is TGCAGCGTTGTACCGGACAGGGGAGGCTACAATGAGCAGTTCTTC.

The chain recombines TRBV11-2 with TRBJ2-7, with D possibly being TRBD1 (7 bases). This CDR3 region has 14 residues. V was shortened by 4 bases and J by 4 bases, with 14 bases between the two germline ends. The germline gives CDR1 SGHAT, CDR2 FQNNGV. In nucleotides, the CDR3 is TGTGCCAGCAGCTGGGGCGGGACAGAGTACGAGCAGTACTTC. This gives the protein CASSWGGTEYEQYF.

The chain joins TRBV10-3 to TRBJ1-6; tentatively, D is TRBD1 (6 bases). The germline V gene has CDR1 ENHRY and CDR2 SYGVKD. The CDR3 consists of 15 residues. The ends were cut back, 0 bases at V and 10 bases at J, with 13 bases in the middle. This CDR3 is CAISESMGARSPLHF. In DNA form, the CDR3 reads TGTGCCATCAGTGAGTCGATGGGGGCTAGATCACCCCTCCACTTT.

V gene TRBV7-9 combines with J gene TRBJ2-1; no clear D gene. CDR1 is SEHNR, CDR2 FQNEAQ, per germline (reference sequence). The V end was cut by 5 bases, the J end by 8 bases, with 10 bases between. The CDR3 extends over 12 amino acids. CDR3 bases: TGTGCCAGCAGCCCCGCCGTGGATGAGCAGTTCTTC. Protein product: CASSPAVDEQFF.

This clonotype has only a few counts. The chain couples TRBV6-2 or TRBV6-3 to TRBJ1-1; the D gene is possibly TRBD1 (6 bases). Germline CDR1 is MNHEY and CDR2 is SVGEGT. This CDR3 is 17 amino acids long. V was pared by 4 bases and J by 0 bases, with 18 bases between. For the CDR3, the DNA is TGTGCCAGCAGTTTCACGGGGGGCCAATTTATGAACACTGAAGCTTTCTTT. Translation gives CASSFTGGQFMNTEAFF.

V and J are TRBV20-1 and TRBJ2-7; D is perhaps TRBD2 (5 bases). Germline lookup yields CDR1 DFQATT and CDR2 SNEGSKA (reference sequence). Trimming stripped 4 bases from V and 4 bases from J, with 14 bases between. The CDR3 runs to 13 residues. The CDR3 DNA reads TGCAGTGCTACCAGACGGGGATCTTACGAGCAGTACTTC. This codes for CSATRRGSYEQYF.

Details on this clonotype: An end of the junction differs from the germline gene, which may be a read error. The genes are TRBV12-3 or TRBV12-4 and TRBJ2-1, with D perhaps matching TRBD2 (5 bases). The CDR3 consists of 15 residues. CDR3 nucleotide sequence: TGTGTCAGCACCCCAGGACCGGGGAAACCCAATGAGCAGTTCTTC. It translates to CVSTPGPGKPNEQFF.

The J gene is TRBJ2-3, the V gene TRBV27; D unresolved. The CDR3 consists of 13 residues. Per germline, CDR1 MNHEY and CDR2 SMNVEV (reference sequence). Trimming removed 3 bases at V and 1 base at J, with 5 bases between. In DNA, the CDR3 is TGTGCCAGCAGTTTCTTCCGCACAGATACGCAGTATTTT. This translates into CASSFFRTDTQYF.

The chain is built from TRBV10-3 and TRBJ2-7; TRBD2 is a possible D gene (6 bases). The CDR3 runs to 16 residues. Trimming removed 0 bases at V and 5 bases at J, with 17 bases between. Per germline, CDR1 ENHRY and CDR2 SYGVKD. In DNA, the CDR3 is TGTGCCATCAGTGAGTCAGGAGGGATCCTGGTCCACGAGCAGTACTTC. Translated, it gives CAISESGGILVHEQYF.

V gene TRBV7-3 combines with J gene TRBJ2-2; D is unclear. Germline CDR1 is SGHTA and CDR2 is FQGTGA. Deletions cut 2 bases from V and 2 bases from J, with 12 bases between. The CDR3 length is 16 residues. The CDR3 coding sequence is TGTGCCAGCAGCTTAGGCTCATCTGGTAACACCGGGGAGCTGTTTTTT. It encodes CASSLGSSGNTGELFF.

This clonotype has at least ten counts. V usage is TRBV28 and J usage is TRBJ2-7; D is ambiguous. Trimming removed 9 bases at V and 8 bases at J, with 20 bases between. This CDR3 is built from 13 residues. In germline, CDR1 is MDHEN, CDR2 SYDVKM. The CDR3 DNA reads TGTGCCAGTGGGGAAGTCCCGGAAAACAAGCAGTACTTC. It yields the protein CASGEVPENKQYF.